The table lists the clone carrying this TCR beta chain with many counts. The antigen remains unidentified. This specimen belongs to a study of CD8+CD57+ T cells in acquired aplastic anemia. Overall study: Quantities of DNA derived from sorted CD4+ and CD8+ cells averaged around 3.2 ug. Researchers reported that healthy donors averaged roughly 10 million reads for CD4+ cells. Broader study findings: The CD8+ Simpson's diversity of patients and controls was not significantly different. Patients and controls shared 25 to 30 CD8+ CDR3 sequences, which appeared highly expressed in patients and within their immunodominant clones.

The use of genomic DNA as template underpinned the TCR beta VDJ and CDR3 profiling. TCRdb re-analysed the reads in MiXCR, keeping a single row per CDR3 protein. This table has some 240,000 distinct CDR3 sequences, about 37% appearing once. The CDR3 runs to 13 residues. Trimming cost V 1 base and J 8 bases, with 11 bases left between them. Germline V gives CDR1 MGHRA, CDR2 YSYEKL. V and J are TRBV4-1 and TRBJ1-2; no definite D call. The receptor was derived from a human donor in good health, serving as a control. Sequencing input: sorted CD4+, CD8+, or CD8+CD57+ T cells (not recorded which) from PBMCs. The CDR3 bases are TGCGCCAGCAGCCAAGTATTGGGCTGGGGCTACACCTTC. It encodes CASSQVLGWGYTF.